This T cell receptor (beta chain) came from a study of control samples from healthy donors and cancer patients. The germline gives CDR1 SQVTM, CDR2 ANQGSEA. This CDR3 spans 17 amino acids. V shed 4 bases and J shed 6 bases, with 25 bases lying between them. Clones were sequenced by immunoSEQ multiplex PCR, and TCRdb holds only the in-frame ones, with some missing. The sample holds about 220,000 clones, just under 95% seen once. This TCR came from a man aged 45-60 years in good health. The chain links TRBV29-1 to TRBJ2-1, with D possibly being TRBD1 or TRBD2 (5 bases each). Material: blood. The DNA of the CDR3 is TGCAGCGTTGCCCCAATGACCGGGACGCAAGCAGGCAATGAGCAGTTCTTC. Its translation is CSVAPMTGTQAGNEQFF.